The present entry profiles one TCR beta chain with its context. This same CDR3 is encoded by further DNA sequences in the sample. The data belong to a study of T cell changes during pregnancy in multiple sclerosis. Sequencing used immunoSEQ multiplex PCR; TCRdb keeps in-frame clones, though not all of them. This sample has roughly 99,000 clones; about 90% occur once, and the top ten carry just under 0.8%. This receptor was taken from a female donor in good health, enrolled as a control in a pregnancy study. The sample was peripheral blood, taken in the third trimester of pregnancy.

CDR3 in DNA: TGTGCCAGCAGATCCGGGACAGGGGTCGAAGAGACCCAGTACTTC. Residues: CASRSGTGVEETQYF. V and J are TRBV27 and TRBJ2-5, with TRBD1 matching over 10 bases. The length of the CDR3 is 15 residues. Trimming at V came to 6 bases and at J to 3 bases, leaving 7 bases not matched to a gene. Germline lookup yields CDR1 MNHEY and CDR2 SMNVEV (reference sequence).